A single sample gave rise to the 10 T cell receptor beta chains below, sequenced in a study of cytomegalovirus exposure and HLA in healthy donors. PCR involved 60 Vbeta and 13 Jbeta primers. The table came from immunoSEQ multiplex PCR; TCRdb's copy has only in-frame clones and leaves some out. This table holds a few hundred thousand clones, around four fifths found once. The sample was PBMCs. All receptors come from a woman aged 55-75 years in good health and CMV-seropositive.

J is TRBJ2-2 and V is TRBV18, with D possibly matching TRBD1 (6 bases). Germline loops: CDR1 KGHSH, CDR2 LQKENI. The CDR3 sequence is 13 residues long. V lost 9 bases to trimming and J lost 3 bases, with 11 bases between them. The CDR3 reads CASLQGYTGELFF. CDR3 DNA sequence: TGTGCCAGTCTCCAGGGGTACACCGGGGAGCTGTTTTTT.

The chain couples TRBV11-1 to TRBJ1-2; D gene uncertain. In germline, CDR1 is SGHAT, CDR2 FQDESV (reference sequence). This CDR3 region has 14 residues. V gave up 0 bases and J gave up 2 bases, with 7 bases separating them. For the CDR3, the DNA is TGTGCCAGCAGCTTAGCCCCAGCGAACTATGGCTACACCTTC. Translated: CASSLAPANYGYTF.

The chain employs TRBV9 and TRBJ2-2; D is possibly TRBD2 (5 bases). The CDR3 extends over 16 amino acids. Germline V lookup: CDR1 SGDLS, CDR2 YYNGEE. V was pared by 7 bases and J by 0 bases, with 16 bases between. CDR3 in amino acids: CASGSPSIPNTGELFF. Written as DNA, the CDR3 is TGTGCCAGCGGGAGCCCATCCATCCCGAACACCGGGGAGCTGTTTTTT.

This clone was observed a single time. The rearrangement links TRBV5-1 to TRBJ2-7, with D unclear. Per germline, CDR1 SGHRS and CDR2 YFSETQ. V dropped 5 bases and J dropped 6 bases, with 12 bases sitting between them. The CDR3 covers 12 residues. CDR3: CASSAEGAEQYF. The CDR3 DNA reads TGCGCCAGCAGTGCTGAAGGAGCCGAGCAGTACTTC.

The chain recombines TRBV18 with TRBJ1-1; 8 nucleotides agree with TRBD1. Per germline, CDR1 KGHSH and CDR2 LQKENI. This CDR3 region has 14 residues. Trimming cost V 2 bases and J 5 bases; bases outside gene matches: 4. CDR3 DNA: TGTGCCAGCTCACCAGGACAGGGAGAAACTGAAGCTTTCTTT. This translates into CASSPGQGETEAFF.

V and J are TRBV5-5 and TRBJ2-7; 8 positions agree with TRBD2. CDR3 length: 14 residues. Looked up from germline, CDR1 is SGHKS and CDR2 is YYEKEE (reference sequence). V shed 5 bases, J shed 6 bases, and the junction held 10 bases outside the gene matches. Here the CDR3 DNA reads TGTGCCAGCAGGCCCACTAGCGGCCGGGGCGAGCAGTACTTC. It specifies CASRPTSGRGEQYF.

V gene TRBV10-3 combines with J gene TRBJ1-4; unclear D gene. Trimming cost V 6 bases and J 7 bases, with 9 bases left between them. Germline CDR1 is ENHRY and CDR2 is SYGVKD. This CDR3 is built from 12 residues. CDR3 region: CAIRRVCEKLFF. The CDR3, as DNA: TGTGCCATCAGGAGGGTGTGTGAAAAACTGTTTTTT.

As concerns this clone: The missing conserved phenylalanine or tryptophan at the end of this CDR3 makes a read error likely. This CDR3 is CASSSTSTSSEAFS. The CDR3, as DNA: TGTGCCAGCAGCTCAACCTCGACTTCCTCTGAAGCTTTCTCT. V gene TRBV7-9 combines with J gene TRBJ1-1; D call uncertain. Germline V gives CDR1 SEHNR, CDR2 FQNEAQ (reference sequence). V lost 4 bases and J 6 bases, leaving 15 bases between the germline ends. The CDR3 covers 14 residues.

The genes are TRBV7-2 and TRBJ2-1; 11 bases are shared with TRBD1. This CDR3 region has 15 residues. The V gene's germline CDR1 is SGHTA and CDR2 FQGNSA. V lost 5 bases and J lost 7; bases outside the gene matches: 7. The CDR3 bases are TGTGCCAGCAGCGCCGGACAGGGGGCGAGGAATGAGCAGTTCTTC. This sequence encodes CASSAGQGARNEQFF. Using reference TRBV7-2 and TRBJ2-1 for the parts outside the CDR3, the full variable domain is GAGVSQSPSNKVTEKGKDVELRCDPISGHTALYWYRQSLGQGLEFLIYFQGNSAPDKSGLPSDRFSAERTGGSVSTLTIQRTQQEDSAVYLCASSAGQGARNEQFFGPGTRLTVL.

The rearrangement uses TRBV30 and TRBJ1-2; maybe TRBD1 (6 bases). V dropped 0 bases and J dropped 4 bases, with 12 bases sitting between them. The CDR3 is made up of 14 amino acids. Germline CDR1 is GTSNPN and CDR2 is SVGIG (reference sequence). As DNA, the CDR3 is TGTGCCTGGAGTGTACGGACAGTTATCTATGGCTACACCTTC. Its translation is CAWSVRTVIYGYTF.